The T cell receptor beta chain described here comes from a study of blood T cell repertoires in COVID-19. Study at large: The study drew acute and convalescent COVID-19 samples from the United States, Italy and Spain. The analysed material was cDNA or gDNA that came from T cells, B-cell-depleted T cells, or PBMCs.

CDR3 length equals 12 residues. Germline-derived CDR1 and CDR2 are KGHDR and SFDVKD. V lost 4 bases, J lost 16 bases, and 8 bases stayed unmatched. Source study methods: Reference gene primer amplification yielded estimated nucleated cell counts. The repertoire was sequenced with immunoSEQ multiplex PCR; TCRdb's copy has only in-frame clones and lacks some. The DNA was the basis for D and trimming; V, J and clone size are from that table. Among about 190,000 clones listed, 78% were seen once. J is TRBJ2-1 and V is TRBV24-1; 8 positions agree with TRBD1. Material: peripheral blood. The TCR originated in a woman older than 75 with active or convalescent COVID-19. CDR3 amino acids: CATSEGGTGFFF. CDR3 DNA: TGTGCCACCAGTGAGGGCGGGACAGGTTTCTTCTTC.